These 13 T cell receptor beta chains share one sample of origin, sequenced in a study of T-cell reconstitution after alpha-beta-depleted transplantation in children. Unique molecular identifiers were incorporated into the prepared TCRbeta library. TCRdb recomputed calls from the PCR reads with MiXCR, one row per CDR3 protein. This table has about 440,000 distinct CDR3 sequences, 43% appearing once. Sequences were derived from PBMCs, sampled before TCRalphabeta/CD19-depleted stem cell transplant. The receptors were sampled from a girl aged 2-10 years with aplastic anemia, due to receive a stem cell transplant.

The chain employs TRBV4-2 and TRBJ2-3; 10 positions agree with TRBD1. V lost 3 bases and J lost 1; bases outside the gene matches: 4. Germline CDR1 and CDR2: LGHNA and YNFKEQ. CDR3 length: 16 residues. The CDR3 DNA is TGTGCCAGCAGCCAGACAGGGGGCGCGGGCACAGATACGCAGTATTTT. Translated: CASSQTGGAGTDTQYF.

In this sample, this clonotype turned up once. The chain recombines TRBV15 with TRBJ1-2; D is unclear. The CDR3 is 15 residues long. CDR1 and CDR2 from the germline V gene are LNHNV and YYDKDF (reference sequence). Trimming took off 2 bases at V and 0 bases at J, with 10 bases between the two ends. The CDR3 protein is CATSRTQSANYGYTF. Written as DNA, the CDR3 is TGTGCCACCAGCAGAACACAGAGTGCTAACTATGGCTACACCTTC.

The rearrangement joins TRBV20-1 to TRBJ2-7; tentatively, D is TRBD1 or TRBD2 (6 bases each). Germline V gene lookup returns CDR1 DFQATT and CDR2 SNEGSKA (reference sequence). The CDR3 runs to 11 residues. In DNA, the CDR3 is TGCACCGCTAGGGGGGAATACGAGCAGTACTTC. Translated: CTARGEYEQYF.

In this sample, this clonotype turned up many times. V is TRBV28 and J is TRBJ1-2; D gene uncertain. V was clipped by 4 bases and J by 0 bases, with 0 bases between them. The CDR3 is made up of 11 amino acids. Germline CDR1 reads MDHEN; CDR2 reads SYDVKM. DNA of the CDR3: TGTGCCAGCAGTTCTAACTATGGCTACACCTTC. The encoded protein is CASSSNYGYTF.

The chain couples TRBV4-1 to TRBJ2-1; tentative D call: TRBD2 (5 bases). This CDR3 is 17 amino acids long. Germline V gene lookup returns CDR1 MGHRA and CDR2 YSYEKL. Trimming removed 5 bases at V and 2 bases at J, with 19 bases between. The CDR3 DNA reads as TGCGCCAGCAGCGCCCCAGCAGGAGGTACCCCCTACAATGAGCAGTTCTTC. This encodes CASSAPAGGTPYNEQFF.

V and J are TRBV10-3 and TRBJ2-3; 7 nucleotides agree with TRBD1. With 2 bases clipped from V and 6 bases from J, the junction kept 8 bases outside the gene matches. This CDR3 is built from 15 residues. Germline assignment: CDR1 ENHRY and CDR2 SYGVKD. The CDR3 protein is CAISELNTGEDTQYF. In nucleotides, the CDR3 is TGTGCCATCAGTGAGCTCAATACAGGGGAGGATACGCAGTATTTT.

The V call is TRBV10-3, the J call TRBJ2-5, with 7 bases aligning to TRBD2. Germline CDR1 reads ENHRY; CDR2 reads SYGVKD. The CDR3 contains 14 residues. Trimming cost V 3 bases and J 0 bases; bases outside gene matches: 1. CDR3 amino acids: CAISEAGNQETQYF. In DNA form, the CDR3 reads TGTGCCATCAGTGAAGCGGGGAACCAAGAGACCCAGTACTTC.

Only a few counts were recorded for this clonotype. The CDR3: CAISPGPNSPLHF. CDR3 coding DNA: TGTGCCATCAGTCCGGGACCAAATTCACCCCTCCACTTT. V usage is TRBV10-3 and J usage is TRBJ1-6; perhaps TRBD1 as D (5 bases). CDR3 length: 13 residues. Germline CDR1 reads ENHRY; CDR2 reads SYGVKD. V dropped 5 bases and J dropped 7 bases, with 9 bases sitting between them.

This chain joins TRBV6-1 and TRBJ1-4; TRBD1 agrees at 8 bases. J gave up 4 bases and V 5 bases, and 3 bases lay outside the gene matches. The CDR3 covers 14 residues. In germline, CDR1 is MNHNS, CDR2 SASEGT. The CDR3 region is CASSPDRVNEKLFF. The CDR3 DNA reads TGTGCCAGCAGTCCGGACAGGGTTAATGAAAAACTGTTTTTT.

This CDR3 reads CATSSQSGEAFF. The CDR3 region has the DNA TGTGCCACCAGCAGCCAGTCGGGGGAAGCTTTCTTT. The genes are TRBV15 and TRBJ1-1; D is ambiguous. This CDR3 has 12 amino acids. The germline V gene has CDR1 LNHNV and CDR2 YYDKDF (reference sequence). V was trimmed by 3 bases and J by 8 bases, leaving 10 bases between them.

Here the CDR3 reads CASSSLRKSEAFF. CDR3 nucleotide sequence: TGTGCCAGCAGTTCCCTGCGTAAGTCTGAAGCTTTCTTT. V is TRBV27 and J is TRBJ1-1; D uncertain. The V and J ends lost 4 bases and 6 bases respectively, with 12 bases between them. Germline V gene lookup returns CDR1 MNHEY and CDR2 SMNVEV (reference sequence). This CDR3 has 13 amino acids.

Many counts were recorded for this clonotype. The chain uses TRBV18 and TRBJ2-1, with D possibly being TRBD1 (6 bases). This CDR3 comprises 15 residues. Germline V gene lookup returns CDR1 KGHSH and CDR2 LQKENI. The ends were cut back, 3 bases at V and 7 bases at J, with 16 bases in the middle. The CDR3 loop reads CASSPQGQFRNEQFF. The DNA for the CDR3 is TGTGCCAGCTCACCCCAGGGGCAATTTAGGAATGAGCAGTTCTTC.

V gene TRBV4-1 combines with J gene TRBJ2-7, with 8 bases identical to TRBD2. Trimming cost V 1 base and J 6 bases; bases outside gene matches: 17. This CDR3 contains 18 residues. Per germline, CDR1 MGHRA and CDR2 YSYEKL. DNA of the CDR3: TGCGCCAGCAGCCAAGTTCCCCCCCCGGGGGGGCGAGGTCTCGAGCAGTACTTC. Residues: CASSQVPPPGGRGLEQYF.